These T cell receptor beta chains were read from a single sample in a study of CD8 T cells in ankylosing spondylitis. MiXCR was run by TCRdb on the 5' RACE reads, yielding one entry per CDR3 protein. The sample shows more than 300,000 distinct CDR3 sequences, around 10% of them seen only once. Material for sequencing was blood, either unsorted or a sorted T cell fraction (not recorded which). These receptors came from a female donor with ankylosing spondylitis or in good health (not recorded which). Each CDR3 is given with its conserved first and last residue. The D gene is left open where the match is weak. The size field is filled for only some rows; it gives once, few, many or a size class.

size,V,D,J,DNA,CDR3
many,TRBV5-1,TRBD2,TRBJ2-1,TGCGCCAGCAGCTTGGGGACTAGCGGGACCGGGCCCTACAATGAGCAGTTCTTC,CASSLGTSGTGPYNEQFF
-,TRBV6-5,TRBD1,TRBJ2-7,TGTGCCAGCAGTTACTCGAGGGACAGGGTGGGTTACGAGCAGTACTTC,CASSYSRDRVGYEQYF
many,TRBV27,-,TRBJ1-5,TGTGCCAGCAGTTCTATCGGGGCCCTCGGTCAGCCCCAGCATTTT,CASSSIGALGQPQHF
few,TRBV12-3/TRBV12-4,-,TRBJ2-2,TGTGCCAGCAGTTTACCGGGACCGATCCTTCCCGGGGAGCTGTTTTTT,CASSLPGPILPGELFF
many,TRBV20-1,TRBD2,TRBJ2-1,TGCAGTGCCACCGGACTAGCGGGATCCAATGAGCAGTTCTTC,CSATGLAGSNEQFF
few,TRBV7-2,TRBD1,TRBJ1-6,TGTGCCAGCAGCTTAGCGCTGGTCAGGGGGAAGTCACCCCTCCACTTT,CASSLALVRGKSPLHF
many,TRBV6-4,-,TRBJ2-3,TGTGCCAGCAGTGACTCCCTAGCGTCAAGCACAGATACGCAGTATTTT,CASSDSLASSTDTQYF
many,TRBV18,-,TRBJ1-1,TGTGCCAGCTCACCGATCGACAGCACTGAAGCTTTCTTT,CASSPIDSTEAFF
-,TRBV5-1,-,TRBJ2-7,TGCGCCAGCAGCTCTACGGACAGTGTATACTACGAGCAGTACTTC,CASSSTDSVYYEQYF
-,TRBV3-1,TRBD1,TRBJ1-3,TGTGCCAGCAGCCTCCGGGACAGGGGCTCTGGAAACACCATATATTTT,CASSLRDRGSGNTIYF
many,TRBV6-1,TRBD1,TRBJ1-3,TGTGCCAGCGCGCAGGGGGCATCTGGAAACACCATATATTTT,CASAQGASGNTIYF
many,TRBV13,-,TRBJ1-6,TGTGCCAGCAGCTTCGACCGCTCCTGGGATAATTCACCCCTCCACTTT,CASSFDRSWDNSPLHF
few,TRBV15,-,TRBJ2-7,TGTGCCACCAGCAGAGATAGACAGTACGAGCAGTACTTC,CATSRDRQYEQYF
-,TRBV20-1,-,TRBJ2-7,TGCAGTGCTAGAGATAGGGTAGGAGCGTCCGAGCAGTACTTC,CSARDRVGASEQYF
many,TRBV6-1,-,TRBJ1-3,TGTGCCAGCAGCCCGGGAGGCCATGGAAACACCATATATTTT,CASSPGGHGNTIYF
few,TRBV7-8,TRBD2,TRBJ2-1,TGTGCCAGCAGCCTTCGTCCCGGGACTAGCGGGCCAAATGAGCAGTTCTTC,CASSLRPGTSGPNEQFF
many,TRBV7-8,TRBD1,TRBJ2-3,TGTGCCAGCAGCTTAGCATCCGGGACAGGCCGTTACTCTAGCACAGATACGCAGTATTTT,CASSLASGTGRYSSTDTQYF
many,TRBV20-1,-,TRBJ2-2,TGCAGTGCTAGACTGCGCGGGAAAAACACCGGGGAGCTGTTTTTT,CSARLRGKNTGELFF
many,TRBV20-1,-,TRBJ1-5,TGCAGTGCTCCAGGGCCAGGGTGGGAATATAGCAATCAGCCCCAGCATTTT,CSAPGPGWEYSNQPQHF
many,TRBV27,-,TRBJ2-3,TGTGCCAGCAGTTTTAGCTTAGATACGCAGTATTTT,CASSFSLDTQYF
-,TRBV20-1,TRBD2,TRBJ2-1,TGCAGTGCTAGAGAGCCAGCGGGAGGGGTCAATGAGCAGTTCTTC,CSAREPAGGVNEQFF
few,TRBV29-1,-,TRBJ2-5,TGCAGCGTTGGGGGCGTGGGTAAGACCCAGTACTTC,CSVGGVGKTQYF
-,TRBV5-6,-,TRBJ1-6,TGTGCCAGCAGCTTTGGGTCGATTGGTAGCTCCTATAATTCACCCCTCCACTTT,CASSFGSIGSSYNSPLHF
few,TRBV5-1,-,TRBJ2-7,TGCGCCAGCAGCTTGGAGGAGAGCTCCTACGAGCAGTACTTC,CASSLEESSYEQYF
many,TRBV12-3/TRBV12-4,TRBD1,TRBJ2-5,TGTGCCAGCAGTCGCGACAGGGTGGAGACCCAGTACTTC,CASSRDRVETQYF
few,TRBV12-3/TRBV12-4,-,TRBJ1-1,TGTGCCAGCGACGGCGGTGGACAGCAAGCTTTCTTT,CASDGGGQQAFF
once,TRBV5-1,-,TRBJ2-2,TGCGCCAGCAGCTTGGCACAGGGGAGGACCGGGGAGCTGTTTTTT,CASSLAQGRTGELFF
many,TRBV20-1,TRBD2,TRBJ2-1,TGCAGTGCTCGCGGGGGGTTCTACAATGAGCAGTTCTTC,CSARGGFYNEQFF
many,TRBV4-1,-,TRBJ2-3,TGCGCCAGCAGCCAAATTGGCGGATCCACAGATACGCAGTATTTT,CASSQIGGSTDTQYF
few,TRBV20-1,-,TRBJ1-2,TGCAGTGCTCGCCGTAAGGGGGGCTATGGCTACACCTTC,CSARRKGGYGYTF
few,TRBV27,-,TRBJ2-7,TGTGCCAGCAGTAGGTACAGCACCTACGAGCAGTACTTC,CASSRYSTYEQYF
many,TRBV10-3,-,TRBJ1-5,TGTGCCATCAGTGGCTTCAATCAGCCCCAGCATTTT,CAISGFNQPQHF
-,TRBV12-3/TRBV12-4,-,TRBJ2-7,TGTGCCAGCAGTTTAGCGTGGGCAGGTAGTAACGAGCAGTACTTC,CASSLAWAGSNEQYF
many,TRBV6-6,-,TRBJ1-1,TGTGCCACTCAGGGGACATTGAACACTGAAGCTTTCTTT,CATQGTLNTEAFF
few,TRBV27,TRBD1,TRBJ1-2,TGTGCCAGCAGTTCCTTCCCGGGACAGGGAGAGGGTGGCTACACCTTC,CASSSFPGQGEGGYTF
few,TRBV29-1,-,TRBJ1-1,TGCAGCGTTTCCCGAGGGAACACTGAAGCTTTCTTT,CSVSRGNTEAFF
many,TRBV5-1,TRBD1,TRBJ2-3,TGCGCCAGCAGCAGTTCTACAGGGACAGCTCAGACGCAGTATTTT,CASSSSTGTAQTQYF
many,TRBV5-6,TRBD1,TRBJ2-5,TGTGCCAGCAGCGTGGGACAGGGGGCGGAGACCCAGTACTTC,CASSVGQGAETQYF
-,TRBV7-6,TRBD1,TRBJ2-1,TGTGCCAGCAGCATTCGACAGGGGAACTACAATGAGCAGTTCTTC,CASSIRQGNYNEQFF
-,TRBV27,-,TRBJ1-5,TGTGCCAGCAGTTTGAGTCGGGTTTATAGCAATCAGCCCCAGCATTTT,CASSLSRVYSNQPQHF
many,TRBV28,-,TRBJ2-5,TGTGCCAGCAGTTTGTTAGGGGTGTGGGAGACCCAGTACTTC,CASSLLGVWETQYF
many,TRBV3-1,-,TRBJ2-3,TGTGCCAGCAGCCATAGTACAGATACGCAGTATTTT,CASSHSTDTQYF
many,TRBV20-1,-,TRBJ1-2,TGCAGTGCTAGAGATTCACAGAAGGTTTTGAGGAGTGACTACACCTTC,CSARDSQKVLRSDYTF
many,TRBV12-3/TRBV12-4,-,TRBJ2-1,TGTGCCAGCAGTTTGCTAGGGGAGAACAATGAGCAGTTCTTC,CASSLLGENNEQFF
-,TRBV3-1,-,TRBJ2-7,TGTGCCAGCAGCCAAGTGGGGGTCCCTTCCTACGAGCAGTACTTC,CASSQVGVPSYEQYF
many,TRBV5-1,TRBD1,TRBJ1-1,TGCGCCAGCAGCTTGGGGACAGGGGGACTATACACTGAAGCTTTCTTT,CASSLGTGGLYTEAFF
few,TRBV20-1,TRBD1,TRBJ1-1,TGCAGTGCTAGAGCTCTTACAGGGGGGAACACTGAAGCTTTCTTT,CSARALTGGNTEAFF
many,TRBV5-1,TRBD1,TRBJ1-4,TGCGCCAGCAGCAAGGGACAGGGAAATGAAAAACTGTTTTTT,CASSKGQGNEKLFF
many,TRBV28,TRBD1,TRBJ1-2,TGTGCCACCCACCGCGGACAGGGGAACTATGGCTACACCTTC,CATHRGQGNYGYTF